This T cell receptor beta chain is drawn from a study of T-cell reconstitution after alpha-beta-depleted transplantation in children. In this sample, this clonotype turned up many times. Its specificity is unknown. General study results and limits: T-cell counts and diversity at one year following transplant were attributed mainly to newly produced T cells.

Using unique molecular identifiers, the investigators prepared the TCRbeta library. Each CDR3 protein gets one entry after TCRdb re-called the PCR reads with MiXCR. Found here are 200,000 to 250,000 distinct CDR3 sequences, about 26% of them singletons; the top ten hold 2.6%. The CDR3 runs 15 residues. V was clipped by 6 bases and J by 2 bases; unmatched bases: 5. The specimen comprised PBMCs, sampled before TCRalphabeta/CD19-depleted stem cell transplant. The TCR originated in a girl aged 2-10 years with Fanconi anemia, due to receive a stem cell transplant. This chain connects TRBV12-3 or TRBV12-4 to TRBJ2-1; 9 bases match TRBD2. This chain's CDR3 is CASRSAGGAYNEQFF. CDR3 nucleotide sequence: TGTGCCAGCAGATCAGCGGGGGGAGCCTACAATGAGCAGTTCTTC.